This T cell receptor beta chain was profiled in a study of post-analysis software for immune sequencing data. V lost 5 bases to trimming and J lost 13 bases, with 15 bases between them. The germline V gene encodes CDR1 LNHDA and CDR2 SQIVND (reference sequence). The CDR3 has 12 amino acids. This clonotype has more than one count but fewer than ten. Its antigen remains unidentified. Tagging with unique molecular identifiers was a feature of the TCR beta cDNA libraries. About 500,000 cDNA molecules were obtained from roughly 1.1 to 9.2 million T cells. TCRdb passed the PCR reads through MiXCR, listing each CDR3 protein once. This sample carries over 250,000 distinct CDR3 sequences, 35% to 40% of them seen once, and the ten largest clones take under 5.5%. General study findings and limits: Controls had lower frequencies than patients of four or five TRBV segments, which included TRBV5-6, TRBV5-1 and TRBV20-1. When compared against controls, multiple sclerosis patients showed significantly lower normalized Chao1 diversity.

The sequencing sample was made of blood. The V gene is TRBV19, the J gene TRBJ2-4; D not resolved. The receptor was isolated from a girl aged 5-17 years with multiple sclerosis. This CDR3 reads CASSLRAAEQYF. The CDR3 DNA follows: TGTGCCAGTAGTCTCCGGGCGGCTGAGCAGTACTTC. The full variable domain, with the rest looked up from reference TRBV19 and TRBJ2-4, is DGGITQSPKYLFRKEGQNVTLSCEQNLNHDAMYWYRQDPGQGLRLIYYSQIVNDFQKGDIAEGYSVSREKKESFPLTVTSAQKNPTAFYLCASSLRAAEQYFGAGTRLSVL.